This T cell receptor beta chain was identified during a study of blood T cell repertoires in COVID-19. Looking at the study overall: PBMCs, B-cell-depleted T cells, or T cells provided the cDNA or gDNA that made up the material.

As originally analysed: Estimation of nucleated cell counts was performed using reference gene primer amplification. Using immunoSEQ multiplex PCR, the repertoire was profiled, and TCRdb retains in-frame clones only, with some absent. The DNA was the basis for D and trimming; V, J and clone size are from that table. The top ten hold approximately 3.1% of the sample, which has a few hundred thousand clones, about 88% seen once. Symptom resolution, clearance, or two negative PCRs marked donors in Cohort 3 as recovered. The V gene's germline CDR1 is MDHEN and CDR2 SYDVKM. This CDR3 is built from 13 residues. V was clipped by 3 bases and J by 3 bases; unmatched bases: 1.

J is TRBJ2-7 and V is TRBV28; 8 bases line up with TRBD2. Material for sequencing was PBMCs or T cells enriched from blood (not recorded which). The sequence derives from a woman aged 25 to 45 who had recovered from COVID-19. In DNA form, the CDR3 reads TGTGCCAGCAGTTTTACTAGCGGCTACGAGCAGTACTTC. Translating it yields CASSFTSGYEQYF.